Following are 2 T cell receptor beta chains from one sample sequenced in a study of blood T cell repertoires in COVID-19. Profiled with immunoSEQ multiplex PCR; TCRdb holds only in-frame clones, not every one. This repertoire shows 86,000 or so clones, roughly four fifths found once; its top ten account for more than 1%. The sequenced sample consisted of peripheral blood. The receptor set was obtained from a woman of 80 years or more with acute or convalescent COVID-19.

This chain connects TRBV6-5 to TRBJ1-1; the D is unclear. The CDR3 is made up of 12 amino acids. In germline, CDR1 is MNHEY, CDR2 SVGAGI. Trimming cost V 7 bases and J 1 base, with 7 bases left between them. The CDR3 sequence is CASNNRNTEAFF. The CDR3 nucleotides read TGTGCCAGCAACAACAGGAACACTGAAGCTTTCTTT.

J is TRBJ2-7 and V is TRBV6-5; TRBD2 matches 8 bases. Trimming removed 6 bases from V and 2 bases from J; junction bases left unmatched: 6. The CDR3 covers 14 residues. Per germline, CDR1 MNHEY and CDR2 SVGAGI. The CDR3 DNA sequence: TGTGCCAGCAGCGCCCTGACTAGCGCCTACGAGCAGTACTTC. Translating it yields CASSALTSAYEQYF.